These T cell receptor beta chains were read from a single sample in a study of blood T cell dynamics during melanoma immunotherapy. The table came from immunoSEQ multiplex PCR; TCRdb's copy has only in-frame clones and leaves some out. This sample carries 13,000 or so clones, 89% of them seen once, and the ten largest clones take around 3.5%. Sequenced here: blood, sampled from a patient treated with checkpoint blockade. These receptors were collected from a human donor with melanoma. Both conserved end residues are part of each CDR3. D genes are given only for firm matches. Clone size appears in some rows only: once, few, many, or a class for an expanded clone.

J gene: TRBJ2-2; clone size: -; D gene: -; V gene: TRBV27; CDR3 protein: CASRGWLAGNTGELFF; CDR3 DNA: TGTGCCAGCAGGGGGTGGTTAGCTGGGAACACCGGGGAGCTGTTTTTT
J gene: TRBJ2-7; clone size: -; D gene: -; V gene: TRBV28; CDR3 protein: CASRTGTPSYEQYF; CDR3 DNA: TGTGCCAGCCGAACCGGGACACCCTCCTACGAGCAGTACTTC
J gene: TRBJ1-2; clone size: -; D gene: TRBD1; V gene: TRBV30; CDR3 protein: CAWSDGTGPGYTF; CDR3 DNA: TGTGCCTGGAGTGATGGGACAGGGCCTGGCTACACCTTC
J gene: TRBJ2-6; clone size: once; D gene: -; V gene: TRBV15; CDR3 protein: CATSREGANVLTF; CDR3 DNA: TGTGCCACCAGCAGGGAGGGTGCCAACGTCCTGACTTTC
J gene: TRBJ2-2; clone size: -; D gene: -; V gene: TRBV7-9; CDR3 protein: CASSLARSTGTGELFF; CDR3 DNA: TGTGCCAGCAGCTTAGCCAGGTCAACTGGGACCGGGGAGCTGTTTTTT
J gene: TRBJ1-4; clone size: once; D gene: -; V gene: TRBV7-9; CDR3 protein: CASSLAGSNEKLFF; CDR3 DNA: TGTGCCAGCAGCTTAGCCGGAAGTAATGAAAAACTGTTTTTT
J gene: TRBJ1-1; clone size: once; D gene: -; V gene: TRBV19; CDR3 protein: CASSVGGGTEAFF; CDR3 DNA: TGTGCCAGTAGTGTCGGCGGGGGCACTGAAGCTTTCTTT
J gene: TRBJ2-1; clone size: -; D gene: -; V gene: TRBV19; CDR3 protein: CASNGGETYNEQFF; CDR3 DNA: TGTGCCAGTAATGGCGGTGAGACCTACAATGAGCAGTTCTTC
J gene: TRBJ1-2; clone size: -; D gene: -; V gene: TRBV30; CDR3 protein: CAWSVQGVSGYTF; CDR3 DNA: TGTGCCTGGAGTGTACAAGGGGTCTCTGGCTACACCTTC
J gene: TRBJ2-1; clone size: -; D gene: TRBD2; V gene: TRBV7-3; CDR3 protein: CASSITSGPYNEQFF; CDR3 DNA: TGTGCCAGCAGCATAACTAGCGGCCCTTACAATGAGCAGTTCTTC
J gene: TRBJ1-1; clone size: -; D gene: -; V gene: TRBV4-3; CDR3 protein: CASSQDLSYAANTEAFF; CDR3 DNA: TGCGCCAGCAGCCAAGATCTAAGTTATGCGGCGAACACTGAAGCTTTCTTT
J gene: TRBJ2-1; clone size: -; D gene: TRBD2; V gene: TRBV4-1; CDR3 protein: CASSRSTGTRNEQFF; CDR3 DNA: TGCGCCAGCAGCCGCTCGACCGGGACTAGGAATGAGCAGTTCTTC
J gene: TRBJ2-7; clone size: -; D gene: -; V gene: TRBV5-1; CDR3 protein: CASSLGGGYEQYF; CDR3 DNA: TGCGCCAGCAGCTTGGGGGGCGGCTACGAGCAGTACTTC
J gene: TRBJ1-5; clone size: -; D gene: TRBD1; V gene: TRBV19; CDR3 protein: CASTKNPGQGVFSNQPQHF; CDR3 DNA: TGTGCCAGCACTAAGAATCCGGGCCAGGGGGTTTTCAGCAATCAGCCCCAGCATTTT
J gene: TRBJ2-7; clone size: -; D gene: TRBD2; V gene: TRBV4-1; CDR3 protein: CASRLSGIGVYEQYF; CDR3 DNA: TGCGCCAGCAGACTAAGCGGGATCGGGGTCTACGAGCAGTACTTC
J gene: TRBJ2-2; clone size: once; D gene: TRBD2; V gene: TRBV29-1; CDR3 protein: CSVSSGSVDTGELFF; CDR3 DNA: TGCAGCGTCTCTAGCGGGAGCGTAGACACCGGGGAGCTGTTTTTT
J gene: TRBJ2-2; clone size: -; D gene: -; V gene: TRBV5-4; CDR3 protein: CASSSAGTATGELFF; CDR3 DNA: TGTGCCAGCAGCTCGGCCGGGACTGCCACCGGGGAGCTGTTTTTT
J gene: TRBJ1-1; clone size: -; D gene: -; V gene: TRBV10-1; CDR3 protein: CASSVQLNTEAFF; CDR3 DNA: TGCGCCAGCAGCGTACAGTTGAACACTGAAGCTTTCTTT
J gene: TRBJ1-5; clone size: -; D gene: TRBD1; V gene: TRBV6-6; CDR3 protein: CASSPQGGSHQPQHF; CDR3 DNA: TGTGCCAGCAGTCCACAGGGGGGTTCGCATCAGCCCCAGCATTTT
J gene: TRBJ2-1; clone size: -; D gene: -; V gene: TRBV19; CDR3 protein: CASSGPGSYNEQFF; CDR3 DNA: TGTGCCAGTAGCGGGCCGGGCTCCTACAATGAGCAGTTCTTC
J gene: TRBJ2-5; clone size: -; D gene: -; V gene: TRBV29-1; CDR3 protein: CSVEEPGETQYF; CDR3 DNA: TGCAGCGTTGAAGAGCCGGGGGAGACCCAGTACTTC
J gene: TRBJ1-5; clone size: -; D gene: -; V gene: TRBV15; CDR3 protein: CATGRSNQPQHF; CDR3 DNA: TGTGCCACAGGGAGAAGCAATCAGCCCCAGCATTTT